The T cell receptor beta chain described here comes from a study of beta chain features in type 1 diabetes. Sequencing targeted expressed TCRB transcripts, as all isolated RNA had been reverse transcribed. Sequencing used immunoSEQ multiplex PCR; TCRdb keeps in-frame clones, though not all of them. The sample includes around 300,000 clones, 7% to 9% of them seen just once. The trim removed 4 bases at V and 2 bases at J, leaving 6 bases unmatched. The germline V gene has CDR1 MNHEY and CDR2 SVGAGI. CDR3 length: 15 amino acids. This sequence originates from a young woman in good health. The source material was central memory CD4+ T cells from blood. The rearrangement links TRBV6-5 to TRBJ1-2; 8 nucleotides agree with TRBD1. CDR3 nucleotides: TGTGCCAGCAGTTGGGTCCGGACAGGGAACTATGGCTACACCTTC. It codes for CASSWVRTGNYGYTF.